This T cell receptor (beta chain) originates from a study of blood T cell repertoires in COVID-19. Study in general: Samples came from the United States, Italy and Spain, spanning acute and convalescent COVID-19.

Profiling relied on immunoSEQ multiplex PCR, and the TCRdb table lists in-frame clones only, not all of them. The sample lists 450,000 or so clones; roughly 89% were seen once. The clonotype comes from a man younger than 35 with COVID-19, enrolled during active disease. Sequenced: peripheral blood.

CDR3 sequence: CASRSPGTSGGVRLFF. As DNA, the CDR3 is TGTGCCAGCAGGTCGCCCGGGACTAGCGGGGGGGTACGGCTGTTTTTT. The rearrangement uses TRBV11-2 and TRBJ2-2; 16 nucleotides align to TRBD2. This CDR3 is built from 16 residues. CDR1 and CDR2 from the germline V gene are SGHAT and FQNNGV. V lost 6 bases and J lost 13; bases outside the gene matches: 11.